Ten or more counts support the clone carrying this T cell receptor beta chain. Its antigen is not identified. V was trimmed by 5 bases and J by 4 bases, leaving 18 bases between them. This CDR3 spans 16 amino acids. The germline CDR1 and CDR2 sequences are LNHNV and YYDKDF (reference sequence). This entry belongs to a study of early T cells in non-severe SARS-CoV-2 infection. About the research overall: Investigators sequenced bulk RNA drawn from unsorted whole blood, and chains remained unpaired.

As part of library construction, unique molecular identifiers were attached to individual cDNA molecules. One entry per CDR3 protein results from TCRdb running MiXCR on the 5' RACE reads. This table holds some 40,000 distinct CDR3 sequences, under 7.5% found once. Study results and caveats: Comparison of clonotypes with VDJdb favored anti-spike CD8 responses while missing private and CD4 specificities.

The origin of this receptor is an adult who was a healthcare worker with PCR-confirmed SARS-CoV-2 infection or an uninfected control (not recorded which). Sample: whole blood, taken at baseline. The chain uses TRBV15 and TRBJ2-1; the D gene is possibly TRBD1 (6 bases). The CDR3 coding sequence is TGTGCCACCAGCGGTTGGGACAAGTCGGCTTACAATGAGCAGTTCTTC. This gives the protein CATSGWDKSAYNEQFF.